This T cell receptor beta chain originates from a study of cytotoxic CD8 clonotypes in ibrutinib-treated CLL. Study summary: Patients attained some 25 partial and 2 complete responses; at median around 5.5 years, around 15 remained remitted while approximately twelve progressed.

Clones were sequenced by immunoSEQ multiplex PCR, and TCRdb holds only the in-frame ones, with some missing. The sample has 120,000 to 150,000 clones, approximately 75% seen once; the top ten hold approximately 28%. In regard to this clone: Its antigen is undetermined.

Germline CDR1 is SGHTA and CDR2 is FQGNSA. The V end lost 5 bases, the J end lost 4 bases, and 15 bases lay between the germline ends. The CDR3 has 14 amino acids. Study-wide results and caveats: Contraction or stability on treatment was seen for public clonotypes, which were uncommon. Clonality correlated strongly with circulating CD8+ T cells and exceeded age-matched healthy donors at baseline.

This sequence joins TRBV7-2 and TRBJ2-7, with D possibly being TRBD2 (7 bases). The source of this sequence is a human donor with chronic lymphocytic leukemia. This sample comprised PBMCs, obtained after 12 months of ibrutinib treatment. CDR3 region: CASSPPRGPYEQYF. The CDR3 DNA is TGTGCCAGCAGCCCCCCGCGGGGGCCTTACGAGCAGTACTTC. The whole variable domain, filled in from reference TRBV7-2 and TRBJ2-7, reads GAGVSQSPSNKVTEKGKDVELRCDPISGHTALYWYRQSLGQGLEFLIYFQGNSAPDKSGLPSDRFSAERTGGSVSTLTIQRTQQEDSAVYLCASSPPRGPYEQYFGPGTRLTVT.